What follows is one TCR beta chain and its context. The data originate from a study of radiation and T cells in renal cell carcinoma. CDR1 and CDR2 from the germline V gene are SGHTA and FQGNSA. The CDR3 runs to 15 residues. The V gene lost 1 base and the J gene lost 0 bases, with 9 bases spanning the gap. Specified time point: baseline pretreatment blood. The treatment here: 15 Gy SBRT to primary tumor, nephrectomy 4 weeks later. Sequencing was performed with immunoSEQ multiplex PCR; in TCRdb, only in-frame clones are kept and a portion is missing. The sample gives about 140,000 clones, around four fifths of which show up once; roughly a quarter is in the top ten.

The TCR originated in a woman between 45 and 60 years old with renal cell carcinoma. Sample: blood, taken from a patient whose treatment included radiotherapy and nephrectomy. The chain joins TRBV7-2 to TRBJ1-2, with D unresolved. This CDR3 is CASSLGSSANYGYTF. As DNA, the CDR3 is TGTGCCAGCAGCTTAGGGTCGTCAGCTAACTATGGCTACACCTTC.